What follows are 3 T cell receptor beta chains derived from one specimen sequenced in a study of blood T cell repertoires in COVID-19 (dated by TCRdb to the early 2020s). The receptor library was made with the immunoSEQ multiplex PCR assay. As stored in TCRdb, this immuneACCESS dataset retains in-frame rearrangements with V and J assigned. A fraction of the clones does not appear; measured against another copy, unresolved V genes explain less than half of the discrepancy, and the remainder lacks a known reason. The sample data list 400,000 or so clones, and roughly 90% of these were observed just once. The ten largest clones add up to roughly 0.87% of the sample. The source material was peripheral blood. All receptors come from a young man with COVID-19, enrolled during active disease.

The chain is built from TRBV6-2 or TRBV6-3 and TRBJ2-1; 9 nucleotides align to TRBD2. The CDR3 spans 15 residues. CDR1 MNHEY and CDR2 SVGEGT come from the germline V gene. Trimming cost V 6 bases and J 6 bases; bases outside gene matches: 9. CDR3 region: CASSPTSGWLNEQFF. The DNA for the CDR3 is TGTGCCAGCAGCCCAACTAGCGGGTGGCTCAATGAGCAGTTCTTC.

In its sample, this clone was seen once. The chain is built from TRBV28 and TRBJ1-1; maybe TRBD1 (5 bases). The germline CDR1 and CDR2 sequences are MDHEN and SYDVKM. The CDR3 is 12 amino acids. The ends were cut back, 10 bases at V and 1 base at J, with 10 bases in the middle. The CDR3 coding sequence is TGTGCCACACAGGTCACGAACACTGAAGCTTTCTTT. Translating it yields CATQVTNTEAFF.

V is TRBV7-2 and J is TRBJ2-7; 9 nucleotides agree with TRBD1. This CDR3 is 15 amino acids long. Trimming removed 2 bases from V and 6 bases from J; junction bases left unmatched: 8. The V gene's germline CDR1 is SGHTA and CDR2 FQGNSA. This CDR3 reads CASSLKTGGLGEQYF. Here the CDR3 DNA reads TGTGCCAGCAGCTTAAAAACAGGGGGCCTGGGCGAGCAGTACTTC.